Each of the 9 T cell receptor beta chains below was sequenced from the same sample in a study of control samples from healthy donors and cancer patients. Clones were sequenced by immunoSEQ multiplex PCR, and TCRdb holds only the in-frame ones, with some missing. The profile shows 100,000 to 150,000 clones, roughly 84% of them singletons. The specimen was blood. The receptors were sampled from a man aged 40-55 years in good health.

The J gene is TRBJ2-4, the V gene TRBV10-1, with D perhaps TRBD1 or TRBD2 (5 bases each). Germline loops: CDR1 WNHNN, CDR2 SYGVQD (reference sequence). This CDR3 spans 15 amino acids. V lost 3 bases and J lost 1, with 10 bases in between. The CDR3 sequence is CASSDGGSAKNIQYF. CDR3 DNA sequence: TGCGCCAGCAGTGATGGGGGATCGGCCAAAAACATTCAGTACTTC.

The V gene is TRBV10-3, the J gene TRBJ2-5, with 9 bases aligning to TRBD2. The length of the CDR3 is 16 residues. Per germline, CDR1 ENHRY and CDR2 SYGVKD. V lost 3 bases and J lost 5; bases outside the gene matches: 10. In DNA form, the CDR3 reads TGTGCCATCAGTGATCATTCTAGCGGGGCGGCCGAGACCCAGTACTTC. It specifies CAISDHSSGAAETQYF.

There are a few counts of this clone. The chain combines TRBV7-8 with TRBJ1-5; no clear D. This CDR3 comprises 13 residues. The germline V and J ends were trimmed by 1 base and 12 bases, with 13 bases remaining between them. Per the germline V gene, CDR1 is SGHVS and CDR2 is FQNEAQ. The chain's CDR3 is CASSLGPIAGQHF. CDR3 DNA sequence: TGTGCCAGCAGCTTAGGGCCGATCGCGGGCCAGCATTTT.

This chain joins TRBV9 and TRBJ2-1; D is perhaps TRBD2 (5 bases). V lost 0 bases and J lost 4, with 14 bases in between. CDR3 length equals 16 residues. CDR1 is SGDLS and CDR2 is YYNGEE in the germline V gene. The CDR3 nucleotides read TGTGCCAGCAGCGTAGCTGCCAGCGGCTCTTACAATGAGCAGTTCTTC. It translates to CASSVAASGSYNEQFF.

This clone turned up a few times. This chain links TRBV25-1 with TRBJ1-1, with TRBD1 matching over 7 bases. V gave up 3 bases and J gave up 5 bases; unmatched junction bases: 6. The V gene's germline CDR1 is MGHDK and CDR2 SYGVNS. This CDR3 has 14 residues. CDR3 nucleotide sequence: TGTGCCAGCAGTGACCCGGACAGGCGGACTGAAGCTTTCTTT. It translates to CASSDPDRRTEAFF.

The genes are TRBV3-1 (or the pseudogene TRBV3-2) and TRBJ1-1; D gene ambiguous. The V gene lost 0 bases and the J gene lost 5 bases, with 13 bases spanning the gap. Germline V CDR1 and CDR2: LGHDT, YNNKEL (reference sequence). This CDR3 has 15 residues. As DNA, the CDR3 is TGTGCCAGCAGCCAAGATTACATTGCTGGTACTGAAGCTTTCTTT. This translates into CASSQDYIAGTEAFF.

V usage is TRBV12-3 or TRBV12-4 and J usage is TRBJ2-7, with D uncertain. V was trimmed by 5 bases and J by 6 bases, leaving 8 bases between them. CDR3 length: 11 amino acids. The CDR3 here is CASSRQSEQYF. Written as DNA, the CDR3 is TGTGCCAGCAGTCGGCAGAGCGAGCAGTACTTC.

The chain links TRBV11-3 to TRBJ1-2; D is uncertain. V gave up 5 bases and J gave up 2 bases, with 18 bases separating them. The CDR3 has 16 amino acids. Germline CDR1 SGHNT, CDR2 YENEEA. The CDR3 DNA follows: TGTGCCAGCAGCGGTGAGGACTCTCCTCTCAACTATGGCTACACCTTC. The encoded protein is CASSGEDSPLNYGYTF.

The V gene is TRBV3-1 (or the pseudogene TRBV3-2), the J gene TRBJ1-5; unclear D gene. The germline gives CDR1 LGHDT, CDR2 YNNKEL (reference sequence). The length of the CDR3 is 12 residues. V gave up 3 bases and J gave up 4 bases, with 4 bases separating them. The CDR3 protein is CASSHLNQPQHF. In DNA, the CDR3 is TGTGCCAGCAGCCATTTAAATCAGCCCCAGCATTTT.